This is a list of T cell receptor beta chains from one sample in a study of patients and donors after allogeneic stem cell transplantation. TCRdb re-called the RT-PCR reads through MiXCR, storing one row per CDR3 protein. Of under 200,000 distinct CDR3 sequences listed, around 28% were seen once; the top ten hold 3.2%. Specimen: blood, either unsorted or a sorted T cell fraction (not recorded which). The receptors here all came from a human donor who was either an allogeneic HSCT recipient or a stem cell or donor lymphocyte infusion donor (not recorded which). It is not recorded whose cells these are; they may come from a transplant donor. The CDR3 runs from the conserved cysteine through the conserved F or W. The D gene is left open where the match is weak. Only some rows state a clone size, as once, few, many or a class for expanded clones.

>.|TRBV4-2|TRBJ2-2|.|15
CASSHRPTGSGELFF
TGTGCCAGCAGCCATAGACCCACTGGGAGCGGGGAGCTGTTTTTT
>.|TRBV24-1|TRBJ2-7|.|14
CATSDFNRVYEQYF
TGTGCCACCAGTGATTTTAACAGGGTCTACGAGCAGTACTTC
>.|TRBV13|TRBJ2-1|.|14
CASSLKSFYNEQFF
TGTGCCAGCAGCTTAAAATCATTCTACAATGAGCAGTTCTTC
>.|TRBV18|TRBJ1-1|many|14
CASSQGRANTEAFF
TGTGCCAGCTCCCAGGGCAGAGCTAACACTGAAGCTTTCTTT
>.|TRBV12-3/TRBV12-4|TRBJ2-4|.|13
CASSLGAKNIQYF
TGTGCCAGCAGTTTAGGGGCCAAAAACATTCAGTACTTC
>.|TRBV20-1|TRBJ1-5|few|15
CSARDPHAGYEPQHF
TGCAGTGCTAGAGATCCCCATGCGGGGTATGAGCCCCAGCATTTT
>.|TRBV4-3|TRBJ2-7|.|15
CASSQSSRGTYEQYF
TGCGCCAGCAGCCAATCCTCCCGAGGCACCTACGAGCAGTACTTC
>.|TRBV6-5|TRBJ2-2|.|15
CASSRSFENTGELFF
TGTGCCAGCAGTAGGAGTTTTGAGAACACCGGGGAGCTGTTTTTT
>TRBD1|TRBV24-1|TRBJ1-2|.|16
CATSDDYGQGAGGYTF
TGTGCCACCAGTGATGACTACGGACAGGGGGCTGGTGGCTACACCTTC
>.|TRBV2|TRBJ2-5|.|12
CASRAIGETQYF
TGTGCCAGCAGAGCCATAGGAGAGACCCAGTACTTC
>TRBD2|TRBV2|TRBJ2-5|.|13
CASTKTSGETQYF
TGTGCCAGCACTAAGACTAGCGGGGAGACCCAGTACTTC
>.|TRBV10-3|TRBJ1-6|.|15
CAIAKATGYNSPLHF
TGTGCCATCGCGAAGGCGACAGGTTATAATTCACCCCTCCACTTT
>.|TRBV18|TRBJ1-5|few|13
CASPFGGSQPQHF
TGTGCCAGTCCATTCGGGGGTAGTCAGCCCCAGCATTTT
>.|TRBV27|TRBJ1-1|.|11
CASRIAGQAFF
TGTGCCAGCAGGATAGCCGGGCAAGCTTTCTTT
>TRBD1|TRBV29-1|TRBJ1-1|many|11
CSLQGGAEAFF
TGCAGCCTCCAGGGGGGGGCTGAAGCTTTCTTT
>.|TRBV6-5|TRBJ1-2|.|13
CASSLEANYGYTF
TGTGCCAGCTCCCTAGAGGCGAACTATGGCTACACCTTC
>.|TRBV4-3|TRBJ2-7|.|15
CASSQDTTGPYEQYF
TGCGCCAGCAGCCAAGATACCACGGGCCCCTACGAGCAGTACTTC
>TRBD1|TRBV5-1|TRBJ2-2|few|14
CASTDRSSTGELFF
TGCGCCAGCACGGACAGGTCGAGCACCGGGGAGCTGTTTTTT
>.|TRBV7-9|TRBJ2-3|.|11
CASRQGDTQYF
TGTGCCAGCAGACAGGGAGATACGCAGTATTTT
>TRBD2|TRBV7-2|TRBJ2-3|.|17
CASSARSGTSRTDTQYF
TGTGCCAGCAGCGCCCGTTCCGGGACTAGCAGAACAGATACGCAGTATTTT
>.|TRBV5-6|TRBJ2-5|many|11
CASRYKETQYF
TGTGCCAGCAGATATAAAGAGACCCAGTACTTC
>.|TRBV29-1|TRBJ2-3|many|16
CSVFREINLSTDTQYF
TGCAGCGTTTTTCGAGAGATAAACCTTAGCACAGATACGCAGTATTTT
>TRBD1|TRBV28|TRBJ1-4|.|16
CASSLTGGGTNEKLFF
TGTGCCAGCAGTCTCACAGGGGGGGGAACTAATGAAAAACTGTTTTTT
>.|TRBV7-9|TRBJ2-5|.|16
CASEPPNEQIEETQYF
TGTGCCAGCGAACCTCCAAACGAGCAGATTGAGGAGACCCAGTACTTC
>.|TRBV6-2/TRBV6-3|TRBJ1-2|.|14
CASSRRTVSWGYTF
TGTGCCAGCAGTCGACGGACAGTGTCCTGGGGCTACACCTTC
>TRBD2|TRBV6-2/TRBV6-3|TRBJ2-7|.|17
CASSLLAGAAKYYEQYF
TGTGCCAGCAGTTTGCTAGCGGGAGCTGCCAAGTACTACGAGCAGTACTTC
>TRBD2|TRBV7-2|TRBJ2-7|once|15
CASSLDLAVPYEQYF
TGTGCCAGCAGCTTAGATCTAGCGGTACCCTACGAGCAGTACTTC
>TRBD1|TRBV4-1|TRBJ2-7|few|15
CASSPGTGYYYEQYF
TGCGCCAGCAGCCCGGGGACAGGCTATTACTACGAGCAGTACTTC
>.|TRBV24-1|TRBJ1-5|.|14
CATSGGYSNQPQHF
TGTGCCACCAGTGGTGGGTATAGCAATCAGCCCCAGCATTTT
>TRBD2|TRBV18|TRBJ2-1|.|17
CASSPRASGSSYNEQFF
TGTGCCAGCTCACCACGGGCTAGCGGGAGCTCCTACAATGAGCAGTTCTTC
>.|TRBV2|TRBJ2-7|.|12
CASRLAGNEQYF
TGTGCCAGCAGACTGGCGGGAAACGAGCAGTACTTC
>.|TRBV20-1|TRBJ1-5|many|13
CSALRQVNQPQHF
TGCAGTGCCCTGAGACAGGTCAATCAGCCCCAGCATTTT
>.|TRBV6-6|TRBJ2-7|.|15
CASSYSAGISYEQYF
TGTGCCAGCAGTTACTCCGCAGGGATCTCCTACGAGCAGTACTTC
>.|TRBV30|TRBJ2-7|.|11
CAWSGGYEQYF
TGTGCCTGGTCCGGGGGCTACGAGCAGTACTTC
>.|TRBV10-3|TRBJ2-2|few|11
CATLGTGALFF
TGTGCCACCCTGGGAACCGGGGCGCTGTTTTTT
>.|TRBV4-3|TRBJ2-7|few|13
CASSQDLERARYF
TGCGCCAGCAGCCAAGATCTCGAAAGGGCTCGGTACTTC
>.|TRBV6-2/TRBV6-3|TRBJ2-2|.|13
CASSYSSTGELFF
TGTGCCAGCAGTTACTCGAGCACCGGGGAGCTGTTTTTT
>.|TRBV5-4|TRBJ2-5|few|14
CASSSQGLQETQYF
TGTGCCAGCAGCTCCCAGGGGCTGCAAGAGACCCAGTACTTC
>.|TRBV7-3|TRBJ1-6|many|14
CASSLGPLNSPLHF
TGTGCCAGCAGCTTGGGACCTCTCAATTCACCCCTCCACTTT
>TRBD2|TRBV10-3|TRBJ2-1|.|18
CAISDLGLAGGPNNEQFF
TGTGCCATCAGTGATCTGGGACTAGCGGGAGGGCCAAACAATGAGCAGTTCTTC
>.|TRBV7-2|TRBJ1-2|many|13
CASSLGRDYGYTF
TGTGCCAGCAGTTTAGGCAGGGATTATGGCTACACCTTC
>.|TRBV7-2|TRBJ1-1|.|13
CASRPPGITEAFF
TGTGCCAGCAGGCCCCCAGGGATCACTGAAGCTTTCTTT
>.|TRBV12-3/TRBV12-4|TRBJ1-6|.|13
CASSWGEDSPLHF
TGTGCCAGCAGTTGGGGAGAGGATTCACCCCTCCACTTT
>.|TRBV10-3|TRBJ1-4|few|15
CAISDAWGMGEKLFF
TGTGCCATCAGTGACGCATGGGGGATGGGGGAAAAACTGTTTTTT
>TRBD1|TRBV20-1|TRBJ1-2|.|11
CSGRTGAGYTF
TGCAGTGGTAGGACAGGGGCCGGCTACACCTTC
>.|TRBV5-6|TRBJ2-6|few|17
CASSLMETSSGANVLTF
TGTGCCAGCAGCTTGATGGAGACCAGCTCTGGGGCCAACGTCCTGACTTTC
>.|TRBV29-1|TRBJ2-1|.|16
CSVEDWMSVDYDEQFF
TGCAGCGTTGAAGATTGGATGAGCGTGGACTACGATGAGCAGTTCTTC
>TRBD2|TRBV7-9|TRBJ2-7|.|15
CASSLYGTSGYEQYF
TGTGCCAGCAGCTTATACGGGACTAGCGGCTACGAGCAGTACTTC